This entry lists 4 T cell receptor beta chains sequenced from one sample in a study of cytomegalovirus exposure and HLA in healthy donors. It was with 60 Vbeta and 13 Jbeta primers that the PCR ran. The protocol was immunoSEQ multiplex PCR, while the TCRdb copy is restricted to in-frame clones and leaves out a portion. The table records some 190,000 clones, around 78% of them present only once. Sequences were obtained from PBMCs. The receptors stem from a man younger than 35 in good health and CMV-seronegative.

V is TRBV30 and J is TRBJ2-5, with 12 positions matching TRBD2. After removal of 0 bases from V and 2 bases from J, the junction contained 4 bases not matched to a gene. CDR1 is GTSNPN and CDR2 is SVGIG in the germline V gene (reference sequence). This CDR3 region has 16 residues. CDR3 DNA: TGTGCCTGGAGTGTACGACTAGCGGGGGTACAAGAGACCCAGTACTTC. It is translated as CAWSVRLAGVQETQYF.

The rearrangement joins TRBV10-3 to TRBJ1-1; D gene unclear. CDR3 length: 14 residues. Per the germline V gene, CDR1 is ENHRY and CDR2 is SYGVKD. Deletions cut 2 bases from V and 0 bases from J, with 7 bases between. CDR3: CAISEDTMNTEAFF. In nucleotides, the CDR3 is TGTGCCATCAGTGAGGACACGATGAACACTGAAGCTTTCTTT.

The V and J genes are TRBV10-3 and TRBJ1-1, with D maybe TRBD1 (5 bases). This CDR3 region has 15 residues. CDR1 and CDR2 (germline): ENHRY, SYGVKD. Trimming took off 3 bases at V and 1 base at J, with 12 bases between the two ends. Written as DNA, the CDR3 is TGTGCCATCAGTGACCCGGGACTTTCGAACACTGAAGCTTTCTTT. Amino acid sequence: CAISDPGLSNTEAFF.

This clone occurred a few times. This rearrangement joins TRBV4-2 to TRBJ2-3, with TRBD2 identical over 9 bases. CDR1 is LGHNA and CDR2 is YNFKEQ in the germline V gene. After removal of 2 bases from V and 5 bases from J, the junction contained 8 bases not matched to a gene. The CDR3 totals 16 residues. The CDR3 DNA reads TGTGCCAGCAGCCAACTTGTGAGTAGCGGGGGAGATACGCAGTATTTT. It encodes CASSQLVSSGGDTQYF.